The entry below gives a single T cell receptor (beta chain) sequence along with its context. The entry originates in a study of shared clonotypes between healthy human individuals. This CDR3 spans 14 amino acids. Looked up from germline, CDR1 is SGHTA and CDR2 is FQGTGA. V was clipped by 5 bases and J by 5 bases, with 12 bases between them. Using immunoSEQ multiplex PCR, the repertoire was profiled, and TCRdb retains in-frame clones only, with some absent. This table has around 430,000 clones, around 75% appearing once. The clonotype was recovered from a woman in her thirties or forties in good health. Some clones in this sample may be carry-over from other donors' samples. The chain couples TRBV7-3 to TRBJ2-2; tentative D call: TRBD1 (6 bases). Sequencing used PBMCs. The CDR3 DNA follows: TGTGCCAGCAGCATACAGGGTCGGACCGGGGAGCTGTTTTTT. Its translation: CASSIQGRTGELFF.